This T cell receptor (beta chain) was sequenced for a study of blood T cells in healthy people across ages. Isolation of PBMCs gave at least 6 million cells per sample. With each sample, at least 5.5 micrograms of total RNA were extracted. Then a second PCR, running about 6 to 12 cycles, was carried out with a sample-barcoded 5' primer and a J-beta primer mix. Per-sample output comprised a minimum of 3 million paired-end reads containing CDR3. TCRdb recomputed calls from the 5' RACE reads with MiXCR, one row per CDR3 protein. The data show some 1.7 million distinct CDR3 sequences, 28% seen once. The germline V and J ends were trimmed by 5 bases and 1 base, with 11 bases remaining between them. This CDR3 is built from 13 residues. Germline V gives CDR1 DFQATT, CDR2 SNEGSKA (reference sequence).

The TCR was taken from a woman aged 25-40 years in good health. The J gene is TRBJ2-5, the V gene TRBV20-1, with D possibly TRBD1 on 6 matching bases. Specimen: blood. CDR3 sequence reads: CSALSGAQETQYF. CDR3 DNA sequence: TGCAGTGCTCTATCAGGGGCCCAAGAGACCCAGTACTTC.